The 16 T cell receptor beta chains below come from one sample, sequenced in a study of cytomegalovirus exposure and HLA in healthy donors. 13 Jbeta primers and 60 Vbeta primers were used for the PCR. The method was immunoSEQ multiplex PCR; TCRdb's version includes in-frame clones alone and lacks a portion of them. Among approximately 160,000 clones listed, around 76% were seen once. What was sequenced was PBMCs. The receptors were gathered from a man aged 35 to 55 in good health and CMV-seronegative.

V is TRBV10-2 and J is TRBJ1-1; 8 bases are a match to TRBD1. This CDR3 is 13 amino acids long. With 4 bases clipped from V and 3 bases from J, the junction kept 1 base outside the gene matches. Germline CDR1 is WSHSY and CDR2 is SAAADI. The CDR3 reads CASSATGDTEAFF. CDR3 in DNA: TGCGCCAGCAGTGCGACAGGGGACACTGAAGCTTTCTTT.

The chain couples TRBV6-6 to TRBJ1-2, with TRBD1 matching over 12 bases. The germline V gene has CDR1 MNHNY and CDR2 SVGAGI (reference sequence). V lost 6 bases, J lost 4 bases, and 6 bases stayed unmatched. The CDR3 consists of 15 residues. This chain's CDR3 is CASRGTGGVIYGYTF. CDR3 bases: TGTGCCAGCAGGGGGACAGGGGGCGTAATCTATGGCTACACCTTC.

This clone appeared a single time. The CDR3 sequence is CASSPTVSYEQYF. As DNA, the CDR3 is TGCGCCAGCAGCCCGACAGTATCCTACGAGCAGTACTTC. The genes are TRBV4-1 and TRBJ2-7, with D maybe TRBD1 (5 bases). Germline CDR1 is MGHRA and CDR2 is YSYEKL. The ends were cut back, 4 bases at V and 1 base at J, with 8 bases in the middle. This CDR3 contains 13 residues.

The CDR3 here is CASSLEYLSGNTIYF. The DNA for the CDR3 is TGCGCCAGCAGCTTGGAATATCTCTCTGGAAACACCATATATTTT. The chain links TRBV5-1 to TRBJ1-3; unclear D gene. The CDR3 runs 15 residues. Germline V lookup: CDR1 SGHRS, CDR2 YFSETQ. V lost 0 bases, J lost 0 bases, and 7 bases lay in between.

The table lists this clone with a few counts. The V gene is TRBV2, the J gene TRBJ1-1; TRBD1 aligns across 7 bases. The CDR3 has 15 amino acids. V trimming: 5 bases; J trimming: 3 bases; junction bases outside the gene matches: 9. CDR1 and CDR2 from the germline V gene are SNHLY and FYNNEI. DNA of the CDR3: TGTGCCAGCAGTAAACACAGGGGCGGGGACACTGAAGCTTTCTTT. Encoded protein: CASSKHRGGDTEAFF.

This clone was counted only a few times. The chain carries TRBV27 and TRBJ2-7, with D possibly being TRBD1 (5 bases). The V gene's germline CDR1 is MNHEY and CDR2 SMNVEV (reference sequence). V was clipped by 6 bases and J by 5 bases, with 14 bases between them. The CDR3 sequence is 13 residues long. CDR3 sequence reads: CASSLGRIDEQYF. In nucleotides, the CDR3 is TGTGCCAGCAGCTTGGGGCGGATTGACGAGCAGTACTTC.

CDR3 DNA: TGTGCCAGCAGCCCCACTAGCGGGAGGGCCACCGGGGAGCTGTTTTTT. Encoded protein: CASSPTSGRATGELFF. The chain couples TRBV7-3 to TRBJ2-2, with 13 bases matching TRBD2. The CDR3 has 16 amino acids. Germline trimming cut 5 bases from V and 4 bases from J; bases unmatched to any gene: 4. Germline-derived CDR1 and CDR2 are SGHTA and FQGTGA.

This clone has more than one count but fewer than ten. CDR3 amino acids: CASSVGGGQDTQYF. The CDR3 DNA reads TGTGCCAGCAGCGTAGGGGGGGGTCAAGATACGCAGTATTTT. The rearrangement links TRBV9 to TRBJ2-3, with 7 bases identical to TRBD2. Looked up from germline, CDR1 is SGDLS and CDR2 is YYNGEE. The junction had 3 bases not matched to a gene; V was cut back by 0 bases and J by 5 bases. This CDR3 is 14 amino acids long.

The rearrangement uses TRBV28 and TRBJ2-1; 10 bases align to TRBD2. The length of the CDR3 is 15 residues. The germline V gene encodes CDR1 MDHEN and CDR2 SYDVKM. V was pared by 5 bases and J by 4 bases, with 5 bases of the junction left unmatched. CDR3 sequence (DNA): TGTGCCAGCAGTCACGGACTAGCGGTTTACAATGAGCAGTTCTTC. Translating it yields CASSHGLAVYNEQFF.

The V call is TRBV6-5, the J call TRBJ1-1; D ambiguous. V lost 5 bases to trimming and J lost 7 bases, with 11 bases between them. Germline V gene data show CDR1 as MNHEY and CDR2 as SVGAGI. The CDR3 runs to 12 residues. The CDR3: CASSRVTGEAFF. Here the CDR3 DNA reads TGTGCCAGCAGTCGGGTGACCGGTGAAGCTTTCTTT.

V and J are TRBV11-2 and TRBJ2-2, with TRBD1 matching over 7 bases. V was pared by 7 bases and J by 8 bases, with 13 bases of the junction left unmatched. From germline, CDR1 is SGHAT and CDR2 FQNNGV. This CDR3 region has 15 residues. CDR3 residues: CASITIQGKMGELFF. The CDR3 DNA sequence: TGTGCCAGCATCACAATACAGGGGAAGATGGGGGAGCTGTTTTTT.

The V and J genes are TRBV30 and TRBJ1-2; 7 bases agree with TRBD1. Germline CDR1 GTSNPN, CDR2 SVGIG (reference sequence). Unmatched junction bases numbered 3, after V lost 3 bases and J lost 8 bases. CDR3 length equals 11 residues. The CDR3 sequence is CAWRTGYGYTF. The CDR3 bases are TGTGCCTGGAGGACAGGGTACGGCTACACCTTC. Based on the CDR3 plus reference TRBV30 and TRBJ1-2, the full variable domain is SQTIHQWPATLVQPVGSPLSLECTVEGTSNPNLYWYRQAAGRGLQLLFYSVGIGQISSEVPQNLSASRPQDRQFILSSKKLLLSDSGFYLCAWRTGYGYTFGSGTRLTVV.

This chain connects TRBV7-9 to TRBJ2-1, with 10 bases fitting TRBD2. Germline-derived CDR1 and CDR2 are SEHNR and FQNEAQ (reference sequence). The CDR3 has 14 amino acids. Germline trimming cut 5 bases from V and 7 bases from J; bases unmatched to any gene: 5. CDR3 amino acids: CASSMGLAWNEQFF. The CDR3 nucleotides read TGTGCCAGCAGCATGGGACTAGCGTGGAATGAGCAGTTCTTC.

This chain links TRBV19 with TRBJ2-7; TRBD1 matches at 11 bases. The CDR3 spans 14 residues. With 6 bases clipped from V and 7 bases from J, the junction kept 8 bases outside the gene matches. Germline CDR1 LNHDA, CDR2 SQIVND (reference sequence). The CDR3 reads CASRRGQGAREQYF. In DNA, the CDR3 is TGTGCCAGTAGGCGCGGACAGGGGGCTCGGGAGCAGTACTTC.

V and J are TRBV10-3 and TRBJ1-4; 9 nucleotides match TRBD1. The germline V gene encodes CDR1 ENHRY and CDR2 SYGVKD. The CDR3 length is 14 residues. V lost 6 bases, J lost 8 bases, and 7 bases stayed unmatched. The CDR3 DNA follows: TGTGCCATCAGCCCGGGACAGGGTCGGGAAAAACTGTTTTTT. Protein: CAISPGQGREKLFF.

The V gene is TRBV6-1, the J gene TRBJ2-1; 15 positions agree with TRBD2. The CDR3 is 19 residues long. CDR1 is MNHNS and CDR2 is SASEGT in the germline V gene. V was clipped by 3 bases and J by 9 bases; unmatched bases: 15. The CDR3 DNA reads TGTGCCAGCAGTGACGCCGGGACTAGCGGGAGGTTGGTTCTCGGTGAGCAGTTCTTC. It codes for CASSDAGTSGRLVLGEQFF.